The 9 T cell receptor delta chains listed next were all sequenced from one sample in a study of Vδ1+ human thymocytes. Study findings and constraints: Highly polyclonal TRG and TRD repertoires with Gaussian CDR3 length distributions appeared in thymus.

RNA was extracted from the cells and then reverse transcribed. Multiplex PCR used pooled V-gene forward primers and a constant-region reverse primer to amplify CDR3s. TCRdb applied CATT to the multiplex PCR reads for clone calling. Counted here are 20,000 to 25,000 delta-chain clones, about 29% occurring once; the ten biggest clones make up roughly 1.6%. Which antigens these TCRs recognize remains unknown. Sequences were obtained from Vdelta1+ gamma-delta thymocytes from the thymus. Subset described: FACS-sorted CD3+ TCRalphabeta- TCRVdelta1+ TCRVdelta2- thymocytes. These receptors all come from a boy under two years old who had congenital heart surgery.

This clone was seen only a few times. The rearrangement joins TRDV1 to TRDJ1, with D unresolved. CDR3 length: 13 amino acids. CDR1 TSWWSYY and CDR2 QGS come from the germline V gene. V lost 4 bases and J 0 bases, leaving 6 bases between the germline ends. CDR3 sequence (DNA): TGTGCTCTTGGGGCCTATTACACCGATAAACTCATCTTT. This gives the protein CALGAYYTDKLIF.

With regard to this clone: This sequence is one base from a far larger clone and is likely a read error. V gene TRDV2 combines with J gene TRDJ1; possible D gene TRDD3, 5 bases. CDR3 length: 17 residues. Germline CDR1 GEAIGNYY, CDR2 EKD. CDR3: CACATGWDLQYTDKLIF. DNA of the CDR3: TGTGCCTGTGCCACCGGGTGGGATCTCCAGTACACCGATAAACTCATCTTT.

Comment on this clone: This may come from a read error, since a much larger clone is one base off. The sample has other DNA sequences that encode this CDR3 too. The chain uses TRDV1 and TRDJ1; D is uncertain. The CDR3 has 16 amino acids. Germline V gene data show CDR1 as TSWWSYY and CDR2 as QGS. The ends were cut back, 0 bases at V and 5 bases at J, with 16 bases in the middle. In DNA, the CDR3 is TGTGCTCTTGGGGAACTTCCTCCCGTAACACCTGATAAACTCATCTTT. As protein: CALGELPPVTPDKLIF.

This clone was seen only once. This chain uses TRDV1 with TRDJ1; 11 bases line up with TRDD3. J was trimmed by 0 bases and V by 2 bases; bases with no gene match: 14. The CDR3 runs 20 residues. Germline CDR1 and CDR2: TSWWSYY and QGS. As DNA, the CDR3 is TGTGCTCTTGGGGAATTCCTACGTGGACTGGGGGATAAGAACACCGATAAACTCATCTTT. Its protein product is CALGEFLRGLGDKNTDKLIF.

The V and J genes are TRDV1 and TRDJ1; 9 bases match TRDD3. V lost 5 bases and J lost 0; bases outside the gene matches: 16. The CDR3 spans 19 residues. Germline V gives CDR1 TSWWSYY, CDR2 QGS. CDR3 sequence (DNA): TGTGCTCTTGGGAAACCGCCCAGGGGGTTGGGGGATAACACCGATAAACTCATCTTT. Protein product: CALGKPPRGLGDNTDKLIF.

Worth noting for this clone: The identical CDR3 is also encoded by other nucleotide sequences in the sample. The V and J genes are TRDV2 and TRDJ3, with 10 bases aligning to TRDD3. The CDR3 is 18 residues long. With V trimmed by 9 bases and J by 0 bases, 10 bases remained unmatched. CDR1 and CDR2 from the germline V gene are GEAIGNYY and EKD. CDR3 sequence (DNA): TGTGCCACCCTACTGGGGGATGCGAGCTCCTGGGACACCCGACAGATGTTTTTC. Its protein is CATLLGDASSWDTRQMFF.

V is TRDV1 and J is TRDJ1; TRDD3 matches at 7 bases. CDR3 length: 22 amino acids. Germline V CDR1 and CDR2: TSWWSYY, QGS. V dropped 5 bases and J dropped 0; count of bases not matched to a gene: 27. The CDR3 DNA reads TGTGCTCTTGGGCAAGGACTTCTGCTTACTGGGGTCGGTAGGCTGTACACCGATAAACTCATCTTT. It codes for CALGQGLLLTGVGRLYTDKLIF.

This clone was recorded a few times. The chain uses TRDV1 and TRDJ1, with 13 bases aligning to TRDD3. Per germline, CDR1 TSWWSYY and CDR2 QGS. The CDR3 covers 18 residues. Trimming at V came to 3 bases and at J to 2 bases, leaving 9 bases not matched to a gene. CDR3 bases: TGTGCTCTTGGGGAGCCTCCCACTGGGGGATACGCGACCGATAAACTCATCTTT. Translated, it gives CALGEPPTGGYATDKLIF.

This clone appeared a few times. The chain combines TRDV1 with TRDJ1, with 10 positions matching TRDD3. CDR1 and CDR2 (germline): TSWWSYY, QGS. The CDR3 is 19 residues long. The V gene end was trimmed by 3 bases and the J gene end by 0 bases; junction bases not matched to a gene: 13. This chain's CDR3 is CALGDYSCTGGSNTDKLIF. CDR3 sequence (DNA): TGTGCTCTTGGGGATTACTCCTGTACTGGGGGATCTAACACCGATAAACTCATCTTT.